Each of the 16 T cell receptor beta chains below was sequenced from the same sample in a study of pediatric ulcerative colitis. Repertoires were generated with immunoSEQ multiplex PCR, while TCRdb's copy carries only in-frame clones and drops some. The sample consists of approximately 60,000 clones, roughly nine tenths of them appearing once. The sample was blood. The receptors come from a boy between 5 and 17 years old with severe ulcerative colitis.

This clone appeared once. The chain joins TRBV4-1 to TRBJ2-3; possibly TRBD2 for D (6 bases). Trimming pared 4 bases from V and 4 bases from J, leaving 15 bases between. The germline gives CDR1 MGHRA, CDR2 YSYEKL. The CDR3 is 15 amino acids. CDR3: CASSPGTGEPDTQYF. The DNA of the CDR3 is TGCGCCAGCAGCCCGGGGACGGGGGAGCCAGATACGCAGTATTTT.

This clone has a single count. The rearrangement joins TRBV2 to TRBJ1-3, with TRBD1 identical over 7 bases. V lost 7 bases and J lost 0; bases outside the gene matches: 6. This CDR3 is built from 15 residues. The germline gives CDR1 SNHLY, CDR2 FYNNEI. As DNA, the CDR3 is TGTGCCAGCAACCGGGACAGTGACTCTGGAAACACCATATATTTT. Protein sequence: CASNRDSDSGNTIYF.

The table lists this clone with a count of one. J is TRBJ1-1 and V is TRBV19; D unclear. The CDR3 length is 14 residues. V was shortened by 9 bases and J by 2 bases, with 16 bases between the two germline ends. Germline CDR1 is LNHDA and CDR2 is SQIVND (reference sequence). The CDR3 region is CASKDIAGNTEAFF. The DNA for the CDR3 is TGTGCCAGCAAAGACATCGCCGGTAACACTGAAGCTTTCTTT. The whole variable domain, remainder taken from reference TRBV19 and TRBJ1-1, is DGGITQSPKYLFRKEGQNVTLSCEQNLNHDAMYWYRQDPGQGLRLIYYSQIVNDFQKGDIAEGYSVSREKKESFPLTVTSAQKNPTAFYLCASKDIAGNTEAFFGQGTRLTVV.

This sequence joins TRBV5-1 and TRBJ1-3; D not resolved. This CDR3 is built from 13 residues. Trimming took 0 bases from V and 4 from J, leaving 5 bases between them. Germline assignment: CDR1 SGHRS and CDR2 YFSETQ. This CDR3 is CASSLGPGNTIYF. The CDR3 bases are TGCGCCAGCAGCTTGGGCCCCGGAAACACCATATATTTT.

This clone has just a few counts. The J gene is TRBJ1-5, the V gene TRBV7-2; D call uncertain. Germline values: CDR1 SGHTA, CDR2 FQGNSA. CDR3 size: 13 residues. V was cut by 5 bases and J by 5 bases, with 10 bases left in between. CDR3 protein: CASSVRSHQPQHF. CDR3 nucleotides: TGTGCCAGCAGCGTACGGTCCCATCAGCCCCAGCATTTT.

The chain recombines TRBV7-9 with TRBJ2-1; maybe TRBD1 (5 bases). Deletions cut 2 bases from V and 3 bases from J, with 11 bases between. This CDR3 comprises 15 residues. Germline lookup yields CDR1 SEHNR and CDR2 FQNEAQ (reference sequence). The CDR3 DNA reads TGTGCCAGCAGCTTACTGGCAGGGCTCTACAATGAGCAGTTCTTC. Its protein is CASSLLAGLYNEQFF.

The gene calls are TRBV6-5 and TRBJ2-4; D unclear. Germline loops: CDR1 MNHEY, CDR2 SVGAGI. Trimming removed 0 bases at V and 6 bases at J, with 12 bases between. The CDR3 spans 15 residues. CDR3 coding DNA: TGTGCCAGCAGTTACTCGCGGACCTCCGGAAACATTCAGTACTTC. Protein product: CASSYSRTSGNIQYF.

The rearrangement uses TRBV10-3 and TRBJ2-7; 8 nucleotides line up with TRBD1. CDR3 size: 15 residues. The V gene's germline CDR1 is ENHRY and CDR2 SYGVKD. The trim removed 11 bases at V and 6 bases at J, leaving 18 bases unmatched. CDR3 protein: CACKMPGQAISEQYF. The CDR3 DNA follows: TGTGCCTGCAAGATGCCGGGACAGGCGATCAGCGAGCAGTACTTC.

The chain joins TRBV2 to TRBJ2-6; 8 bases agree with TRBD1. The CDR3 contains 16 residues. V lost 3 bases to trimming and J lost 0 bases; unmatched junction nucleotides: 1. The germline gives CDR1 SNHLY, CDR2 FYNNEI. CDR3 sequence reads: CASSDTGGSGANVLTF. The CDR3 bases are TGTGCCAGCAGTGATACAGGGGGCTCTGGGGCCAACGTCCTGACTTTC. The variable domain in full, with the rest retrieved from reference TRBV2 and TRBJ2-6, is EPEVTQTPSHQVTQMGQEVILRCVPISNHLYFYWYRQILGQKVEFLVSFYNNEISEKSEIFDDQFSVERPDGSNFTLKIRSTKLEDSAMYFCASSDTGGSGANVLTFGAGSRLTVL.

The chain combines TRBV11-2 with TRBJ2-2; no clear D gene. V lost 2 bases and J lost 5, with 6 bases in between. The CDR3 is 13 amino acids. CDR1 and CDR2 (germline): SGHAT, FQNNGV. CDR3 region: CASSLFGTGELFF. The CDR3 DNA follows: TGTGCCAGCAGCTTATTCGGGACCGGGGAGCTGTTTTTT.

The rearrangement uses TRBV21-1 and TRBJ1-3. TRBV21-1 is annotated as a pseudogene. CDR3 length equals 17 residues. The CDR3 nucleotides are TGTGCCAGCAGCAAAGTTGCCAGAGATATTACGGGAAACACCATATATTTT. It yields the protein CASSKVARDITGNTIYF.

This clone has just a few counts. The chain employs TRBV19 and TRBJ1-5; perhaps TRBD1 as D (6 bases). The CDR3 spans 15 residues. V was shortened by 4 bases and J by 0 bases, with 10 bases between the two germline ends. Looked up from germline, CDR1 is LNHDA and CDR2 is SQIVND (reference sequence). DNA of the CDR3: TGTGCCAGTAGTAGCAGGACAGCTAGCAATCAGCCCCAGCATTTT. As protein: CASSSRTASNQPQHF. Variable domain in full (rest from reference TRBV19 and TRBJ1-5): DGGITQSPKYLFRKEGQNVTLSCEQNLNHDAMYWYRQDPGQGLRLIYYSQIVNDFQKGDIAEGYSVSREKKESFPLTVTSAQKNPTAFYLCASSSRTASNQPQHFGDGTRLSIL.

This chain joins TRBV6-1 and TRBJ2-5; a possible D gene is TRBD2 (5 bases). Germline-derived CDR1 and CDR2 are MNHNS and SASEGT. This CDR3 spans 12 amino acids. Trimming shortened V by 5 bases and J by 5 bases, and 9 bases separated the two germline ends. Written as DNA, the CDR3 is TGTGCCAGCAGTTGGGGAGATGAGACCCAGTACTTC. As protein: CASSWGDETQYF.

The CDR3 nucleotides are TGTGCCTGGAGTGTCTGGCAGGGTAGCACTGAAGCTTTCTTT. Its translation: CAWSVWQGSTEAFF. The J gene is TRBJ1-1, the V gene TRBV30; D might be TRBD1 (5 bases). Germline CDR1 is GTSNPN and CDR2 is SVGIG (reference sequence). Between the trimmed V and J ends, which lost 0 bases and 4 bases, there was a span of 12 bases. The CDR3 runs to 14 residues.

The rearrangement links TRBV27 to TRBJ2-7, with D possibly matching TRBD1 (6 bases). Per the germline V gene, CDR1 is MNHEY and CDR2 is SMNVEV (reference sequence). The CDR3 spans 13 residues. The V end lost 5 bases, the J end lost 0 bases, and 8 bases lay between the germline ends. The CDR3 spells CASSIRGSYEQYF. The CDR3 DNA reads TGTGCCAGCAGTATCAGGGGCTCCTACGAGCAGTACTTC.

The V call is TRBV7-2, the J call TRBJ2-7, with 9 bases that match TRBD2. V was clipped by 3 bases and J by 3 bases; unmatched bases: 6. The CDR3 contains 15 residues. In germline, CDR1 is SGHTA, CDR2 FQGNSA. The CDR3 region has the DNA TGTGCCAGCAGCTTTTTATCTAGCGGGGTCTACGAGCAGTACTTC. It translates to CASSFLSSGVYEQYF.